Listed here are 10 T cell receptor beta chains from one sample, sequenced in a study of low-dose radiotherapy and immunotherapy resistance in tumors. Priming of first-strand cDNA relied on TRAV- and TRBV-specific primers (covering alpha and beta chains). TCR amplification used about 20 PCR cycles, a constant-region primer and a V-primer adapter. TCRdb reprocessed the reads via MiXCR and lists one record per CDR3 protein. The table records approximately 84,000 distinct CDR3 sequences, around 17% of them present only once. Described time point: before trial treatment. The sample here was PBMCs, taken before treatment. Receptor source: a male donor with prostate cancer.

Note on this clonotype: A far more abundant clone sits one base away, making this likely a read error. The gene calls are TRBV29-1 and TRBJ2-1; D perhaps matches TRBD2 (6 bases). The germline V gene encodes CDR1 SQVTM and CDR2 ANQGSEA. This CDR3 comprises 13 residues. V was cut by 7 bases and J by 13 bases, with 23 bases left in between. CDR3 sequence (DNA): TGCAGCGCCCCCTCGGGAGACCAAGAGACCCAGTTCTTC. It translates to CSAPSGDQETQFF.

The V and J genes are TRBV12-3 or TRBV12-4 and TRBJ1-3, with TRBD1 as a possible D gene (6 bases). The CDR3 sequence is 14 residues long. V was shortened by 5 bases and J by 3 bases, with 11 bases between the two germline ends. The CDR3 coding sequence is TGTGCCAGCAGTCGAAACAGGGTTGGAAACACCATATATTTT. As protein: CASSRNRVGNTIYF.

This clonotype was recorded many times. The chain has TRBV2 and TRBJ2-1, with D maybe TRBD2 (6 bases). The CDR3 sequence is 16 residues long. Per the germline V gene, CDR1 is SNHLY and CDR2 is FYNNEI. Trimming cost V 5 bases and J 9 bases, with 23 bases left between them. CDR3 nucleotides: TGTGCCAGCAGTCCCGCTGGGAGCGGGTCCGGGCGTGAGCAGTTCTTC. It codes for CASSPAGSGSGREQFF.

This clonotype was counted at least ten times. The chain carries TRBV2 and TRBJ2-3; perhaps TRBD1 as D (6 bases). The CDR3 is 13 residues long. V lost 9 bases and J lost 3, with 13 bases in between. Germline V gene sequence: CDR1 SNHLY, CDR2 FYNNEI. CDR3 protein: CARQGLDTDTQYF. For the CDR3, the DNA is TGTGCCAGACAGGGTCTGGATACAGATACGCAGTATTTT.

This clonotype was found many times. This chain uses TRBV20-1 with TRBJ2-5, with 8 bases identical to TRBD2. This CDR3 is built from 14 residues. Germline-derived CDR1 and CDR2 are DFQATT and SNEGSKA (reference sequence). The J segment lost 2 bases and the V segment lost 2 bases, leaving 4 bases of the junction unmatched. The CDR3 DNA reads as TGCAGTGCTAGACCCCAGCGGGGGCAAGAGACCCAGTACTTC. Translated, it gives CSARPQRGQETQYF.

In this sample, this clonotype turned up many times. V is TRBV5-6 and J is TRBJ2-4; the D gene is possibly TRBD2 (5 bases). The CDR3 sequence is 15 residues long. Trimming took off 2 bases at V and 8 bases at J, with 17 bases between the two ends. CDR1 and CDR2 from the germline V gene are SGHDT and YYEEEE. The CDR3: CASSFYASPGDIQYF. For the CDR3, the DNA is TGTGCCAGCAGCTTCTATGCCTCCCCCGGGGACATTCAGTACTTC.

The sample holds many counts of this clonotype. The rearrangement links TRBV9 to TRBJ2-3; no reliable D call. Trimming left V 4 bases short and J 2 bases short, with 5 bases between. The CDR3 spans 12 residues. Germline V gene sequence: CDR1 SGDLS, CDR2 YYNGEE. The CDR3 DNA reads as TGTGCCAGCAGCTACAACACAGATACGCAGTATTTT. Protein product: CASSYNTDTQYF.

In this sample, this clonotype turned up many times. The chain recombines TRBV19 with TRBJ2-7; 10 nucleotides align to TRBD1. Germline trimming cut 6 bases from V and 3 bases from J; bases unmatched to any gene: 8. Germline values: CDR1 LNHDA, CDR2 SQIVND (reference sequence). CDR3 length: 15 residues. Written as DNA, the CDR3 is TGTGCCAGTAGCCCAAAGGGACAGGGGAACTACGAGCAGTACTTC. Its protein is CASSPKGQGNYEQYF.

The table lists this clonotype with many counts. This chain links TRBV29-1 with TRBJ2-4; D tentatively reads TRBD1 or TRBD2 (6 bases each). The germline V gene has CDR1 SQVTM and CDR2 ANQGSEA. The CDR3 extends over 15 amino acids. V lost 7 bases to trimming and J lost 3 bases, with 19 bases between them. CDR3 in amino acids: CSGSVGGAGKNIQYF. The CDR3 DNA is TGCAGCGGTTCGGTGGGGGGCGCGGGCAAAAACATTCAGTACTTC.

This clonotype was counted ten times or more. V usage is TRBV14 and J usage is TRBJ1-4; D uncertain. There are 15 residues in the CDR3. Germline values: CDR1 SGHDN, CDR2 FVKESK. V lost 1 base, J lost 8 bases, and 14 bases lay in between. In DNA form, the CDR3 reads TGTGCCAGCAGCCAAGGACGTGGTGCCTGGGAAAAACTGTTTTTT. This codes for CASSQGRGAWEKLFF.